Shown below are 11 T cell receptor beta chains from a single sample sequenced in a study of blood T cells in healthy people across ages. It was with a sample-barcoded 5' primer and a J-beta primer mix that a second PCR of roughly 7 to 12 cycles was run. Via MiXCR, TCRdb re-called the 5' RACE reads, giving one row per CDR3 protein. The sample consists of 700,000 to 950,000 distinct CDR3 sequences, roughly two fifths of them appearing once. The sample comprised blood. The receptors come from a woman aged 60-75 years in good health.

V and J are TRBV20-1 and TRBJ2-5; D might be TRBD1 or TRBD2, each matching 5 bases. V was clipped by 3 bases and J by 4 bases, with 15 bases between them. There are 14 residues in the CDR3. Germline V gene data show CDR1 as DFQATT and CDR2 as SNEGSKA (reference sequence). CDR3 in amino acids: CSARGSTGGETQYF. In DNA, the CDR3 is TGCAGTGCTAGGGGGAGTACTGGGGGAGAGACCCAGTACTTC.

The V gene is TRBV7-8, the J gene TRBJ2-1; 7 bases line up with TRBD1. The CDR3 has 16 residues. Germline V CDR1 and CDR2: SGHVS, FQNEAQ. The V and J ends lost 2 bases and 7 bases, in that order; junction bases with no gene match: 11. The CDR3 DNA reads as TGTGCCAGCAGCTTAAGAATCGTCGACAGGGAGAATGAGCAGTTCTTC. Translation gives CASSLRIVDRENEQFF.

The chain has TRBV9 and TRBJ2-1, with D uncertain. The CDR3 loop spans 12 amino acids. Between the trimmed V and J ends, which lost 0 bases and 8 bases, there was a span of 6 bases. Per the germline V gene, CDR1 is SGDLS and CDR2 is YYNGEE. CDR3 protein: CASSVEGYEQFF. For the CDR3, the DNA is TGTGCCAGCAGCGTAGAAGGGTATGAGCAGTTCTTC.

V gene TRBV7-2 combines with J gene TRBJ2-3, with D unresolved. Germline CDR1 is SGHTA and CDR2 is FQGNSA. With 1 base removed from V and 5 bases from J, the gap between germline ends came to 7 bases. This CDR3 contains 13 residues. The CDR3 region has the DNA TGTGCCAGCAGCTTAGGGGTCCTAGATACGCAGTATTTT. Translation: CASSLGVLDTQYF.

V is TRBV12-3 or TRBV12-4 and J is TRBJ2-3; D gene unclear. The CDR3 has 13 residues. The V and J ends lost 6 bases and 2 bases respectively, with 9 bases between them. As DNA, the CDR3 is TGTGCCAGCAGCTCCCCCGACACAGATACGCAGTATTTT. Protein product: CASSSPDTDTQYF.

The V call is TRBV7-9, the J call TRBJ2-5; 8 bases map to TRBD1. The CDR3 totals 14 residues. V shed 5 bases, J shed 5 bases, and the junction held 7 bases outside the gene matches. Germline values: CDR1 SEHNR, CDR2 FQNEAQ (reference sequence). The CDR3 DNA sequence: TGTGCCAGCAGCCCAGAGACAGGGGTGGAGACCCAGTACTTC. Translating it yields CASSPETGVETQYF.

This clonotype has more than one count but fewer than ten. The rearrangement joins TRBV7-9 to TRBJ1-1; D is uncertain. The V gene's germline CDR1 is SEHNR and CDR2 FQNEAQ (reference sequence). Deletions cut 5 bases from V and 6 bases from J, with 13 bases between. This CDR3 is 13 amino acids long. This CDR3 reads CASSRLSDPEAFF. CDR3 in DNA: TGTGCCAGCAGCCGACTTAGTGACCCTGAAGCTTTCTTT.

This chain connects TRBV18 to TRBJ2-1; no clear D gene. The CDR3 is made up of 15 amino acids. Trimming removed 4 bases at V and 3 bases at J, with 13 bases between. The germline V gene has CDR1 KGHSH and CDR2 LQKENI. The CDR3 loop is CASSRLGVSYNEQFF. The DNA for the CDR3 is TGTGCCAGCTCACGACTGGGTGTTAGCTACAATGAGCAGTTCTTC.

The genes are TRBV9 and TRBJ2-5, with D perhaps matching TRBD1 (5 bases). CDR1 and CDR2 from the germline V gene are SGDLS and YYNGEE. This CDR3 is built from 14 residues. V lost 3 bases and J lost 11, with 20 bases in between. CDR3 sequence reads: CASSGGRGRDEQYF. The DNA for the CDR3 is TGTGCCAGCAGCGGGGGAAGGGGAAGGGATGAGCAGTACTTC.

This clonotype was counted only a few times. The J gene is TRBJ2-1, the V gene TRBV5-1; D is possibly TRBD2 (5 bases). The assigned J gene may be wrong: the sequence end matches TRBJ2-7 better. The CDR3 covers 12 residues. CDR1 and CDR2 (germline): SGHRS, YFSETQ. The CDR3 DNA reads TGCGCCAGCAGCCCAGACTACAATGAGCAGTACTTC. As protein: CASSPDYNEQYF.

This clonotype was detected only a few times. V usage is TRBV7-6 and J usage is TRBJ2-2, with TRBD2 matching over 8 bases. The junction had 6 bases not matched to a gene; V was cut back by 3 bases and J by 6 bases. The length of the CDR3 is 15 residues. The V gene's germline CDR1 is SGHVS and CDR2 FNYEAQ. CDR3: CASSLGLDYAGELFF. DNA of the CDR3: TGTGCCAGCAGCTTGGGACTAGACTATGCCGGGGAGCTGTTTTTT.